This TCR beta chain was obtained from a study of control samples from healthy donors and cancer patients. Assay: immunoSEQ multiplex PCR; the TCRdb copy retains only in-frame clones and omits some. The sample holds about 53,000 clones, about nine tenths seen once. V lost 4 bases and J 1 base, leaving 11 bases between the germline ends. The CDR3 has 14 amino acids. Looked up from germline, CDR1 is SGHRS and CDR2 is YFSETQ. Sequencing input: PBMCs. The rearrangement links TRBV5-1 to TRBJ1-1; maybe TRBD1 (5 bases). This clonotype was obtained from a man between 60 and 75 years old with head and neck cancer. The CDR3 DNA reads as TGCGCCAGCAGCCGGGACCCACAGAACACTGAAGCTTTCTTT. It yields the protein CASSRDPQNTEAFF.